A single sample gave rise to the 30 T cell receptor beta chains below, sequenced in a study of blood T cell repertoires in COVID-19. TCRdb keeps only in-frame clones here, not all; method: immunoSEQ multiplex PCR. The table includes around 200,000 clones, 70% to 85% detected once. Sequenced material: peripheral blood. These receptors were collected from a human donor in a cohort sampled during active COVID-19.

This clone was detected only a few times. The V and J genes are TRBV5-4 and TRBJ1-1; D may be TRBD1 (5 bases). The CDR3 is made up of 14 amino acids. Germline-derived CDR1 and CDR2 are SGHNT and YYREEE (reference sequence). The V end was cut by 0 bases, the J end by 4 bases, with 10 bases between. CDR3 sequence (DNA): TGTGCCAGCAGCTTGGTAGCAAGGGGCACTGAAGCTTTCTTT. This encodes CASSLVARGTEAFF.

The rearrangement links TRBV7-8 to TRBJ2-7; 11 positions match TRBD2. In germline, CDR1 is SGHVS, CDR2 FQNEAQ. V lost 1 base and J lost 2; bases outside the gene matches: 4. The CDR3 is made up of 16 amino acids. This CDR3 reads CASSLGSSGGAYEQYF. CDR3 sequence (DNA): TGTGCCAGCAGCTTAGGAAGTAGCGGGGGGGCCTACGAGCAGTACTTC.

The rearrangement links TRBV9 to TRBJ2-2; TRBD1 matches 7 bases. The V segment lost 0 bases and the J segment 2 bases; nucleotides outside the gene matches: 7. The CDR3 length is 17 residues. Germline loops: CDR1 SGDLS, CDR2 YYNGEE. The CDR3 nucleotides are TGTGCCAGCAGCGTAGGGGTGGGGACAGCTAACACCGGGGAGCTGTTTTTT. This sequence encodes CASSVGVGTANTGELFF.

This clone has more than one count but fewer than ten. The chain is built from TRBV4-1 and TRBJ1-2; 10 positions agree with TRBD1. This CDR3 has 15 amino acids. The ends lost 4 bases at V and 6 bases at J; junction bases unmatched: 8. Germline CDR1 reads MGHRA; CDR2 reads YSYEKL. CDR3 DNA sequence: TGCGCCAGCAGCCCGTTGACAGGGGGCGCCGATGGCTACACCTTC. Translating it yields CASSPLTGGADGYTF.

The CDR3 here is CASSKEGVVYEQYF. In nucleotides, the CDR3 is TGTGCCAGCAGCAAAGAAGGGGTTGTCTACGAGCAGTACTTC. The chain uses TRBV21-1 and TRBJ2-7; TRBD1 was called by the table and not checked on the DNA. TRBV21-1 is a pseudogene segment. The CDR3 totals 14 residues.

The CDR3 region is CASSPRQDWGEKLFF. CDR3 bases: TGTGCCAGCTCACCACGACAGGATTGGGGGGAAAAACTGTTTTTT. V is TRBV18 and J is TRBJ1-4, with a weak D call TRBD1 (6 bases). The CDR3 loop spans 15 amino acids. CDR1 and CDR2 from the germline V gene are KGHSH and LQKENI. V lost 1 base, J lost 8 bases, and 14 bases lay in between.

This chain connects TRBV2 to TRBJ2-1; 11 nucleotides agree with TRBD2. The CDR3 length is 15 residues. The junction had 4 bases not matched to a gene; V was cut back by 1 base and J by 8 bases. Germline V gives CDR1 SNHLY, CDR2 FYNNEI. The CDR3 loop reads CASSEVSGGADEQFF. CDR3 bases: TGTGCCAGCAGTGAAGTTAGCGGGGGGGCAGATGAGCAGTTCTTC.

The V and J genes are TRBV7-3 and TRBJ2-1, with D possibly matching TRBD1 (6 bases). The CDR3 contains 14 residues. Germline V CDR1 and CDR2: SGHTA, FQGTGA. Trimming pared 2 bases from V and 7 bases from J, leaving 12 bases between. The CDR3 loop is CASSLPGAGNEQFF. In DNA form, the CDR3 reads TGTGCCAGCAGCTTACCAGGGGCAGGGAATGAGCAGTTCTTC.

This clone was observed a handful of times. The chain couples TRBV4-2 to TRBJ1-4; D unclear. Germline V gives CDR1 LGHNA, CDR2 YNFKEQ. The length of the CDR3 is 14 residues. Trimming left V 0 bases short and J 4 bases short, with 6 bases between. The CDR3 DNA follows: TGTGCCAGCAGCCAAGACAGATTTAATGAAAAACTGTTTTTT. Encoded protein: CASSQDRFNEKLFF.

This clone was counted a few times. The gene calls are TRBV29-1 and TRBJ2-1; D may be TRBD1 (5 bases). The CDR3 covers 11 residues. Between the trimmed V and J ends, which lost 3 bases and 12 bases, there was a span of 12 bases. CDR1 and CDR2 from the germline V gene are SQVTM and ANQGSEA. The CDR3 DNA reads as TGCAGCGTTGACAGGGAAGGTCGGCAGTTCTTC. Its protein is CSVDREGRQFF.

The chain combines TRBV13 with TRBJ2-7, with 8 bases lining up with TRBD1. J lost 5 bases, V lost 3 bases, and 12 bases had no gene match. The CDR3 covers 16 residues. Germline V gives CDR1 PRHDT, CDR2 FYEKMQ (reference sequence). The CDR3 here is CASSLSPGQAGHEQYF. DNA of the CDR3: TGTGCCAGCAGCTTGTCACCGGGACAGGCCGGGCACGAGCAGTACTTC. Drawing the rest from reference TRBV13 and TRBJ2-7, the complete variable domain is AAGVIQSPRHLIKEKRETATLKCYPIPRHDTVYWYQQGPGQDPQFLISFYEKMQSDKGSIPDRFSAQQFSDYHSELNMSSLELGDSALYFCASSLSPGQAGHEQYFGPGTRLTVT.

The rearrangement uses TRBV6-5 and TRBJ1-1, with D perhaps TRBD1 (6 bases). Trimming cost V 5 bases and J 1 base, with 11 bases left between them. CDR1 is MNHEY, CDR2 SVGAGI, per germline. The length of the CDR3 is 14 residues. The CDR3 DNA is TGTGCCAGCAGTCAACAGGGTCAGAACACTGAAGCTTTCTTT. As protein: CASSQQGQNTEAFF.

The rearrangement joins TRBV30 to TRBJ1-5; 9 nucleotides align to TRBD1. This CDR3 is built from 15 residues. V trimming: 0 bases; J trimming: 3 bases; junction bases outside the gene matches: 3. CDR1 is GTSNPN, CDR2 SVGIG, per germline (reference sequence). CDR3 in DNA: TGTGCCTGGAGTGTCACAGGGGGCTACAATCAGCCCCAGCATTTT. Amino acid sequence: CAWSVTGGYNQPQHF.

This rearrangement joins TRBV5-5 to TRBJ2-7; perhaps TRBD1 as D (6 bases). This CDR3 is built from 14 residues. V shed 4 bases and J shed 2 bases, with 13 bases lying between them. Germline V gene sequence: CDR1 SGHKS, CDR2 YYEKEE (reference sequence). The CDR3 reads CASSPGVRAYEQYF. The DNA of the CDR3 is TGTGCCAGCAGCCCAGGGGTCAGAGCCTACGAGCAGTACTTC.

The V and J genes are TRBV25-1 and TRBJ2-7, with D perhaps TRBD2 (7 bases). Trimming left V 3 bases short and J 3 bases short, with 9 bases between. The CDR3 consists of 13 residues. The germline CDR1 and CDR2 sequences are MGHDK and SYGVNS. The DNA for the CDR3 is TGTGCCAGCAGTGACGGGGGGCGCTACGAGCAGTACTTC. Translated, it gives CASSDGGRYEQYF.

The chain uses TRBV5-1 and TRBJ1-1, with D tentatively TRBD1 (5 bases). From germline, CDR1 is SGHRS and CDR2 YFSETQ. The CDR3 extends over 15 amino acids. The ends were cut back, 0 bases at V and 5 bases at J, with 14 bases in the middle. The chain's CDR3 is CASSLGPGGGTEAFF. The CDR3 DNA sequence: TGCGCCAGCAGCTTGGGGCCGGGGGGTGGGACTGAAGCTTTCTTT.

The V call is TRBV9, the J call TRBJ1-1, with 7 positions matching TRBD1. This CDR3 has 16 amino acids. Per germline, CDR1 SGDLS and CDR2 YYNGEE. With 0 bases clipped from V and 1 base from J, the junction kept 6 bases outside the gene matches. The CDR3 loop reads CASSVASTGANTEAFF. CDR3 in DNA: TGTGCCAGCAGCGTAGCTTCTACAGGGGCGAACACTGAAGCTTTCTTT.

This clone appeared a single time. The genes are TRBV6-5 and TRBJ1-2; 10 bases are shared with TRBD1. Germline V gene lookup returns CDR1 MNHEY and CDR2 SVGAGI. V dropped 5 bases and J dropped 7; count of bases not matched to a gene: 10. The CDR3 totals 15 residues. CDR3 DNA sequence: TGTGCCAGCAGTACCCGACAGGGGGCGGGTCGTGGCTACACCTTC. Encoded protein: CASSTRQGAGRGYTF.

As to this clone: This specimen includes other DNA sequences encoding the same CDR3. V is TRBV7-9 and J is TRBJ2-7; 7 bases align to TRBD1. The CDR3 spans 12 residues. CDR1 SEHNR and CDR2 FQNEAQ come from the germline V gene (reference sequence). The V segment lost 5 bases and the J segment 6 bases; nucleotides outside the gene matches: 4. DNA for the CDR3: TGTGCCAGCAGCCTCGACAGGGTCGAGCAGTACTTC. Translating it yields CASSLDRVEQYF.

This chain links TRBV11-2 with TRBJ2-3; TRBD2 agrees at 8 bases. The length of the CDR3 is 17 residues. CDR1 and CDR2 (germline): SGHAT, FQNNGV. The junction had 11 bases not matched to a gene; V was cut back by 3 bases and J by 3 bases. The CDR3, as DNA: TGTGCCAGCAGCTTCCTAGGCCGGGGGGGCGTAACAGATACGCAGTATTTT. It translates to CASSFLGRGGVTDTQYF.

This clone was counted a few times. CDR3 DNA sequence: TGTGCCAGCAGTCCCGCGGGGGGCAATCAGCCCCAGCATTTT. The encoded protein is CASSPAGGNQPQHF. The V call is TRBV7-9, the J call TRBJ1-5; the D gene is possibly TRBD1 (5 bases). This CDR3 region has 14 residues. The V gene lost 6 bases and the J gene lost 2 bases, with 11 bases spanning the gap. The germline V gene encodes CDR1 SEHNR and CDR2 FQNEAQ (reference sequence).

This chain links TRBV29-1 with TRBJ2-7; D ambiguous. The CDR3 is 12 residues long. The ends were cut back, 6 bases at V and 0 bases at J, with 9 bases in the middle. Germline-derived CDR1 and CDR2 are SQVTM and ANQGSEA. CDR3 region: CSVSVSSYEQYF. In nucleotides, the CDR3 is TGCAGCGTATCCGTGAGCTCCTACGAGCAGTACTTC.

Of note for this clone: The sample has other DNA sequences that encode this CDR3 too. The CDR3 DNA is TGTGCCAGCAGTTTATCGGGACAGGGGTATGGCTACACCTTC. This sequence encodes CASSLSGQGYGYTF. The V call is TRBV27, the J call TRBJ1-2; 10 bases agree with TRBD1. The CDR3 totals 14 residues. Per the germline V gene, CDR1 is MNHEY and CDR2 is SMNVEV (reference sequence). With V trimmed by 0 bases and J by 5 bases, 0 bases remained unmatched.

The chain links TRBV5-4 to TRBJ1-1, with 7 bases lining up with TRBD1. V shed 0 bases, J shed 6 bases, and the junction held 11 bases outside the gene matches. Germline CDR1 SGHNT, CDR2 YYREEE (reference sequence). The CDR3 is 16 residues long. The CDR3 here is CASSLGGPGTASEAFF. The CDR3 bases are TGTGCCAGCAGCTTGGGGGGCCCCGGGACAGCGTCTGAAGCTTTCTTT.

The chain carries TRBV2 and TRBJ2-5, with D possibly TRBD2 on 6 matching bases. From germline, CDR1 is SNHLY and CDR2 FYNNEI. Trimming shortened V by 4 bases and J by 5 bases, and 17 bases separated the two germline ends. CDR3 length: 15 amino acids. The CDR3 coding sequence is TGTGCCAGCAGTGGGCCGGCCCATGGGGGGGAGACCCAGTACTTC. Its translation is CASSGPAHGGETQYF.

V is TRBV10-3 and J is TRBJ2-5; TRBD2 agrees at 8 bases. The CDR3 is 15 amino acids. From germline, CDR1 is ENHRY and CDR2 SYGVKD. Losses at the gene ends were 3 bases for V and 5 bases for J; bases not matched to a gene: 8. The CDR3 coding sequence is TGTGCCATCAGTGATTTCCGGGGGGGGAAGGAGACCCAGTACTTC. It yields the protein CAISDFRGGKETQYF.

This rearrangement joins TRBV2 to TRBJ2-3; TRBD2 is a possible D gene (5 bases). Per germline, CDR1 SNHLY and CDR2 FYNNEI. CDR3 size: 15 residues. V lost 5 bases and J lost 3, with 15 bases in between. The chain's CDR3 is CASSLGGGVTDTQYF. The DNA of the CDR3 is TGTGCCAGCAGTTTAGGAGGAGGAGTGACAGATACGCAGTATTTT.

The V gene is TRBV18, the J gene TRBJ2-7; TRBD2 matches at 9 bases. With 4 bases clipped from V and 3 bases from J, the junction kept 16 bases outside the gene matches. The germline CDR1 and CDR2 sequences are KGHSH and LQKENI. CDR3 length: 18 amino acids. The CDR3 is CASSQLLTGTSSNYEQYF. The CDR3 nucleotides read TGTGCCAGCTCACAACTACTCACGGGGACTAGCTCGAACTACGAGCAGTACTTC.

The rearrangement uses TRBV7-3 and TRBJ1-2; weak D call: TRBD1 (5 bases). The V gene's germline CDR1 is SGHTA and CDR2 FQGTGA. V was clipped by 0 bases and J by 4 bases, with 12 bases between them. The CDR3 runs 15 residues. The CDR3 coding sequence is TGTGCCAGCAGCTTAACCCCGGGGGGGACCTATGGCTACACCTTC. As protein: CASSLTPGGTYGYTF.

This rearrangement joins TRBV29-1 to TRBJ1-1, with D perhaps TRBD1 (6 bases). Trimming removed 7 bases from V and 3 bases from J, with 21 bases in between. CDR1 and CDR2 (germline): SQVTM, ANQGSEA. The CDR3 has 15 residues. For the CDR3, the DNA is TGCAGCGCCCGGGACACCTTCTCAGGGGACACTGAAGCTTTCTTT. The encoded protein is CSARDTFSGDTEAFF.